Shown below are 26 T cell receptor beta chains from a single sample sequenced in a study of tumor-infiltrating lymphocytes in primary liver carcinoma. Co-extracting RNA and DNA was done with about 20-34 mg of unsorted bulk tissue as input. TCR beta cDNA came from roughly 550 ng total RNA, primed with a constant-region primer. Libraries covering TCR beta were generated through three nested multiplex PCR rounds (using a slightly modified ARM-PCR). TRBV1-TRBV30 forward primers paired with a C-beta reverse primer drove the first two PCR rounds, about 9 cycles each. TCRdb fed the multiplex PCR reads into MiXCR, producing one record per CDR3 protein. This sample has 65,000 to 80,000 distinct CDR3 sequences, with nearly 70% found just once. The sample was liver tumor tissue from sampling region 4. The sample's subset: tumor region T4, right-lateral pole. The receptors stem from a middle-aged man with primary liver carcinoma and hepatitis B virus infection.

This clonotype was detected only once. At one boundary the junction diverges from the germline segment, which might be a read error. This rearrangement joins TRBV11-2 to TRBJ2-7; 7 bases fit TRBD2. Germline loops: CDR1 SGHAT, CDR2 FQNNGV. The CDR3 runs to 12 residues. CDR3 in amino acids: CTSSPGGYEQHF. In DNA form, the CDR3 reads TGTACCAGCAGCCCGGGGGGTTACGAGCAGCACTTC.

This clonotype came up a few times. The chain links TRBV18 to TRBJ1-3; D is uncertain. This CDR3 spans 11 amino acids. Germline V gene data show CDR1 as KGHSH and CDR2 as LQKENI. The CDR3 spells CGVNSGNTIYF. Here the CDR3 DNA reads TGTGGCGTTAACTCTGGAAACACCATATATTTT.

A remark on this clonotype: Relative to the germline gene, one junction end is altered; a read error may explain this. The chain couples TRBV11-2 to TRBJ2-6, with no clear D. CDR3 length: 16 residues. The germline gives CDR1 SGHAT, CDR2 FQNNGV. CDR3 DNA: TGTGCTAGCAGCTTAGGACGGTTCTCTGGGGCCAACGTCCTGACTTTC. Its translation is CASSLGRFSGANVLTF.

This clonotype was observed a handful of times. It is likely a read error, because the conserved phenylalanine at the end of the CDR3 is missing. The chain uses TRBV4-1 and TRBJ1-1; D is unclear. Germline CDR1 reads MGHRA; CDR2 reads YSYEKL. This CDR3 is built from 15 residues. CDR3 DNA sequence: TGTGCCAGCAGCCAAGCACTGAATCTGAACACTGAAGCTTTCTCT. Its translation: CASSQALNLNTEAFS.

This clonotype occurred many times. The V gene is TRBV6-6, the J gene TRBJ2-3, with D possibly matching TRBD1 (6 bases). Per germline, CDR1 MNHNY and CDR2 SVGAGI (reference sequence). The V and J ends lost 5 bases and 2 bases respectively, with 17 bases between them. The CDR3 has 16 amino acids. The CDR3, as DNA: TGTGCCAGCAGTCCCCAGGGGCTTGGGCACACAGATACGCAGTATTTT. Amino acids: CASSPQGLGHTDTQYF.

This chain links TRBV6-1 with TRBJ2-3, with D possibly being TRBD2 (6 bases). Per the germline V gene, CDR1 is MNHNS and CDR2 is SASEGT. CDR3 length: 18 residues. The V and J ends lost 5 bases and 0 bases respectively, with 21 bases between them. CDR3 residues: CASSRPASEPYSTDTQYF. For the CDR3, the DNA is TGTGCCAGCAGTAGACCAGCTAGCGAGCCGTATAGCACAGATACGCAGTATTTT.

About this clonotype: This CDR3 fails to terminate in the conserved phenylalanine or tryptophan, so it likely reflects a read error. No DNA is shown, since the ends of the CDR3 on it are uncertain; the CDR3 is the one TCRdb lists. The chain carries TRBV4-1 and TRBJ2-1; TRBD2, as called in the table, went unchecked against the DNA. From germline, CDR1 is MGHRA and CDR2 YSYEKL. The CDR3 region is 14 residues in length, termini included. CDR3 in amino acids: CASSQAGGYTEQSS.

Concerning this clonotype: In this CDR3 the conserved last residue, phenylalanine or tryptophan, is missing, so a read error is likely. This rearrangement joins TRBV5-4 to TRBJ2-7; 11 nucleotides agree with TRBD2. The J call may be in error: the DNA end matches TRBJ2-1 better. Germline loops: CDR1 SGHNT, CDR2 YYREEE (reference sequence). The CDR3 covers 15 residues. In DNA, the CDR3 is TGTGCCTGCAACGATCGACTAGCGGGGTACAATGAGCAGTTCTCC. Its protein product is CACNDRLAGYNEQFS.

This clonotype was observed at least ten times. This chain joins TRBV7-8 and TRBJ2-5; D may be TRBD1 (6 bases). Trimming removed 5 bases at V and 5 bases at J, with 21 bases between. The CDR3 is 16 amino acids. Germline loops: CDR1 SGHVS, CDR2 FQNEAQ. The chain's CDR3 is CASSLTLTGRGETQYF. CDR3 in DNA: TGTGCCAGCAGCCTAACCCTGACAGGTAGAGGGGAGACCCAGTACTTC.

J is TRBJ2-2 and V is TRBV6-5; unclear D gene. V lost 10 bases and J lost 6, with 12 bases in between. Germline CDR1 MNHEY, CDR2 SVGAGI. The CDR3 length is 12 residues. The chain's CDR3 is CANSYDPGELFF. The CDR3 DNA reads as TGTGCCAACAGCTACGACCCCGGGGAGCTGTTTTTT.

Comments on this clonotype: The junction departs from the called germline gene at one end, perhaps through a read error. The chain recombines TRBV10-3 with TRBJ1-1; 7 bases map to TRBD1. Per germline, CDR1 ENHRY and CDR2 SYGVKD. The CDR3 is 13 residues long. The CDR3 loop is CAAGGVQIHEAFF. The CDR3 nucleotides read TGTGCCGCAGGGGGGGTGCAGATCCATGAAGCTTTCTTC.

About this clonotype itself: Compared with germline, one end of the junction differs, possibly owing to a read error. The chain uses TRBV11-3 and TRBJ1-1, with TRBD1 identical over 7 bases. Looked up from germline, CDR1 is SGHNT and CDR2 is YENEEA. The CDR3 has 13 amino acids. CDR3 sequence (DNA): TGCGCCAGCAGTTTAGCAGGGGGGGCTGAAGCTTTCTTT. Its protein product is CASSLAGGAEAFF.

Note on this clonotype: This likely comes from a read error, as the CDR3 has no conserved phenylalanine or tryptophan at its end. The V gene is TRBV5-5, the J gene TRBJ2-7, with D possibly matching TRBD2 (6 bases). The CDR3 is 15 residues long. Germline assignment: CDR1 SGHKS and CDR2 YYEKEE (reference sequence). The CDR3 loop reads CASGYSYGSYYDQYL. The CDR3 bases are TGTGCCAGCGGCTACTCTTACGGGAGCTACTACGATCAGTACTTA.

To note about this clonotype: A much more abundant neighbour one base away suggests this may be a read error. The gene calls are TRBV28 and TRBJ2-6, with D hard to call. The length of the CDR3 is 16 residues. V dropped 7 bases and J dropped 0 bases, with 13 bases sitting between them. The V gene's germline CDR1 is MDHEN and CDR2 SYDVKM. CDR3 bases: TGTGCCAGCACCCAACAGTGTTTCTCTGGGGCCAACGTCCTGACTTTC. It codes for CASTQQCFSGANVLTF.

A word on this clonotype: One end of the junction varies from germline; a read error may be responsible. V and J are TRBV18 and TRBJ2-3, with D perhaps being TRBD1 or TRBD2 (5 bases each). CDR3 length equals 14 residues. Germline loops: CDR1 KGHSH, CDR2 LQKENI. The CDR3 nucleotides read TGTGCCAGCTCACCGGAGTGGGGGTCAGATACTCAGTATTTT. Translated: CASSPEWGSDTQYF.

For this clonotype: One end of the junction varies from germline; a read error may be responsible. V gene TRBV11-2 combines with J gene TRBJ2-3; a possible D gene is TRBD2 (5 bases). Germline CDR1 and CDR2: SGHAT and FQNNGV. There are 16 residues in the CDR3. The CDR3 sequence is CASSLGSDSSRDTQCF. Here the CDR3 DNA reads TGTGCCAGCAGCTTAGGTTCGGATTCTAGCAGAGATACGCAGTGTTTT.

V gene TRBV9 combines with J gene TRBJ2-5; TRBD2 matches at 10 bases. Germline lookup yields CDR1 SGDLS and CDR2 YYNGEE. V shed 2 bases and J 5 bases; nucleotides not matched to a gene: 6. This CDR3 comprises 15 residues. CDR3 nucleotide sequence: TGTGCCAGCAGCGTGAGCGGGAGGGCGAGTGAGACCCAGTACTTC. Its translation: CASSVSGRASETQYF.

The CDR3 reads CASSASSTDTQYF. The CDR3 region has the DNA TGTGCCAGCAGTGCTTCAAGCACAGATACGCAGTATTTT. The rearrangement uses TRBV2 and TRBJ2-3, with D uncertain. The length of the CDR3 is 13 residues. Deletions cut 4 bases from V and 0 bases from J, with 5 bases between. Germline CDR1 and CDR2: SNHLY and FYNNEI.

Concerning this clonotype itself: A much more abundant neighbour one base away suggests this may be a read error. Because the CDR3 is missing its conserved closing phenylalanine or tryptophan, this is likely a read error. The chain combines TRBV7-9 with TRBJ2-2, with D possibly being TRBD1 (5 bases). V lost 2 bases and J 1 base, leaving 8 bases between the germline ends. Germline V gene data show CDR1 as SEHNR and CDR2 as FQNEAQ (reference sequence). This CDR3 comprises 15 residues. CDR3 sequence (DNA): TGTGCCAGCAGCTTAAAGGGGCGGAACACCGGGGAGCTGTTTCTT. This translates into CASSLKGRNTGELFL.

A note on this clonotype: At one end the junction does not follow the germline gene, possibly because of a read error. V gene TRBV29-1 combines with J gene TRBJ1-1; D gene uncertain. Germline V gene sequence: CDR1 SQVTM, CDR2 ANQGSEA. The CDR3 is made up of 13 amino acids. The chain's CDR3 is CSVDVHQNTEVFF. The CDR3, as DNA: TGCAGCGTTGATGTCCATCAGAACACTGAAGTTTTCTTT.

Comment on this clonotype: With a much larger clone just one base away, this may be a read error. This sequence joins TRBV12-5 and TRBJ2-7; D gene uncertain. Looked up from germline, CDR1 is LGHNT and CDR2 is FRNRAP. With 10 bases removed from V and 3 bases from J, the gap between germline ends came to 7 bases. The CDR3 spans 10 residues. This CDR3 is CANGSYEQYF. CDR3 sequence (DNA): TGTGCTAATGGCAGCTACGAGCAGTACTTC. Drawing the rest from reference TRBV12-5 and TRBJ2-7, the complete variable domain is DARVTQTPRHKVTEMGQEVTMRCQPILGHNTVFWYRQTMMQGLELLAYFRNRAPLDDSGMPKDRFSAEMPDATLATLKIQPSEPRDSAVYFCANGSYEQYFGPGTRLTVT.

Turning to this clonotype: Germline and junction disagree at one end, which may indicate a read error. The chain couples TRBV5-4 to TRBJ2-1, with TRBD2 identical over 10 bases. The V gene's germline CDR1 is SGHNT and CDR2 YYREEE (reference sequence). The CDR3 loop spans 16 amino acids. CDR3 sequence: CAGSSAGLAGANEQFF. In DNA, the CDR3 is TGTGCCGGCAGCTCGGCCGGGCTAGCGGGAGCCAATGAGCAGTTCTTC.

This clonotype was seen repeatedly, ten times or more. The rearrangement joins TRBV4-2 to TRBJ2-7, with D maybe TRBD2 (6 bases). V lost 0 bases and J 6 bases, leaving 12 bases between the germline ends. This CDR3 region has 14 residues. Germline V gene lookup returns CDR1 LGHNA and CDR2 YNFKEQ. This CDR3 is CASSQDLLGGEQYF. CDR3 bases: TGTGCCAGCAGCCAAGATCTCTTGGGGGGCGAGCAGTACTTC.

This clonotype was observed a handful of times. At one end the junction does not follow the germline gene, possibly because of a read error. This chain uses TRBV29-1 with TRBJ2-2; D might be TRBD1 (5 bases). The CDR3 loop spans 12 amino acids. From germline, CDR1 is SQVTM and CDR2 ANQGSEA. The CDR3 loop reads CSVVGNTRELFF. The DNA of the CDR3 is TGCAGCGTTGTGGGGAACACCAGGGAACTGTTTTTT.

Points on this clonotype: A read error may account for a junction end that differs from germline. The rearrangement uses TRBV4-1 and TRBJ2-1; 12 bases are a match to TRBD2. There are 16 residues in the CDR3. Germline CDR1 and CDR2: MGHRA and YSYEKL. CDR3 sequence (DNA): TGCGCCAGCAACCAAGTCGGGACTAGCGGGTATAATGAGCAGTTCTTC. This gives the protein CASNQVGTSGYNEQFF.

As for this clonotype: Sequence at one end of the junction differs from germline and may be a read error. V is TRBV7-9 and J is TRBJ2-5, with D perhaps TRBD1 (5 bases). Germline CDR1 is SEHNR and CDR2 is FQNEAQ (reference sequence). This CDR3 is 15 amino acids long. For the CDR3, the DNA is TGTACCAGCAGCTTAGTATGGACAACTCAAGAGACCCAGTACTTC. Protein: CTSSLVWTTQETQYF.